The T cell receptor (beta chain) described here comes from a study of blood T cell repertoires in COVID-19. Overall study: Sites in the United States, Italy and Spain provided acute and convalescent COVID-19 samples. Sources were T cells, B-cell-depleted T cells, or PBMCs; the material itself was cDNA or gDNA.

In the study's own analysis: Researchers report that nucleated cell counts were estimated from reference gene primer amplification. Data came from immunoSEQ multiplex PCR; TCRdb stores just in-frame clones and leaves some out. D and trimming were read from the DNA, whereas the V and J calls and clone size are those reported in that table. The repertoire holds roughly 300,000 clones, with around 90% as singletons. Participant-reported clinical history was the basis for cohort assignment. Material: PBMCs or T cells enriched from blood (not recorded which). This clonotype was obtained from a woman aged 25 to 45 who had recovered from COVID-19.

The CDR3 region has the DNA TGTGCCAGCAGCAACTTACAGTACTCTGGAAACACCATATATTTT. Its protein product is CASSNLQYSGNTIYF. The chain links TRBV6-5 to TRBJ1-3; D not certain. The CDR3 is made up of 15 amino acids. The germline V and J ends were trimmed by 6 bases and 0 bases, with 12 bases remaining between them. CDR1 and CDR2 from the germline V gene are MNHEY and SVGAGI.